One sample yielded the 30 T cell receptor beta chains listed below, sequenced in a study of low-dose radiotherapy and immunotherapy resistance in tumors. As for time point: before trial treatment. cDNA synthesis used a TRAV/TRBV-specific primer set for both chains. With a V-primer adapter and a constant-region primer, TCRs were amplified for 20 PCR cycles. TCRdb processed the reads anew with MiXCR; each CDR3 protein has one entry. The sample lists nearly 95,000 distinct CDR3 sequences, 9.4% occurring once. The source was PBMCs, collected before treatment. Receptors were obtained from a male donor with prostate cancer.

This clonotype was observed at least ten times. V and J are TRBV30 and TRBJ2-1; no clear D gene. Germline V gene sequence: CDR1 GTSNPN, CDR2 SVGIG (reference sequence). CDR3 length: 12 residues. With 3 bases removed from V and 6 bases from J, the gap between germline ends came to 9 bases. CDR3 loop: CAWSPGLNEQFF. DNA for the CDR3: TGTGCCTGGAGCCCCGGCCTCAATGAGCAGTTCTTC.

The genes are TRBV28 and TRBJ2-1, with 7 nucleotides matching TRBD2. V was clipped by 1 base and J by 10 bases; unmatched bases: 13. From germline, CDR1 is MDHEN and CDR2 SYDVKM. The length of the CDR3 is 16 residues. The CDR3 region is CASSLSGGASTREQFF. The CDR3 coding sequence is TGTGCCAGCAGTTTATCGGGAGGAGCTAGTACTAGGGAGCAGTTCTTC.

This clonotype was seen ten or more times. The chain is built from TRBV20-1 and TRBJ1-1; D possibly corresponds to TRBD1 (5 bases). The germline gives CDR1 DFQATT, CDR2 SNEGSKA (reference sequence). V was pared by 6 bases and J by 11 bases, with 25 bases between. The CDR3 is 14 amino acids. CDR3: CSALTPPGRRSAFF. The DNA of the CDR3 is TGCAGTGCGTTAACACCACCGGGGCGACGATCCGCTTTCTTT.

This clonotype has a count of ten or more. This sequence joins TRBV6-5 and TRBJ2-1; TRBD2 might be the D (5 bases). Germline CDR1 is MNHEY and CDR2 is SVGAGI. This CDR3 comprises 15 residues. V lost 7 bases to trimming and J lost 3 bases, with 16 bases between them. Here the CDR3 DNA reads TGTGCCAGCAAACCCTCGCTAGCTGACTACAATGAGCAGTTCTTC. Encoded protein: CASKPSLADYNEQFF.

The chain has TRBV10-3 and TRBJ2-1; the D gene is possibly TRBD1 (6 bases). V lost 4 bases, J lost 6 bases, and 16 bases lay in between. Germline CDR1 ENHRY, CDR2 SYGVKD. This CDR3 contains 15 residues. The CDR3 coding sequence is TGTGCCATCAGTGGTTTCGGACAGAAGATCAATGAGCAGTTCTTC. Translating it yields CAISGFGQKINEQFF.

This clonotype was seen many times. This chain links TRBV20-1 with TRBJ1-4; a possible D gene is TRBD1 (6 bases). Trimming removed 0 bases at V and 6 bases at J, with 11 bases between. CDR1 is DFQATT, CDR2 SNEGSKA, per germline (reference sequence). The CDR3 length is 14 residues. The CDR3, as DNA: TGCAGTGCTAGAGATCCCAGGGGAGATGAAAAACTGTTTTTT. This encodes CSARDPRGDEKLFF.

This clonotype has at least ten counts. J is TRBJ2-1 and V is TRBV24-1; 8 positions agree with TRBD1. Trimming removed 7 bases from V and 4 bases from J; junction bases left unmatched: 2. Germline V CDR1 and CDR2: KGHDR, SFDVKD. The CDR3 covers 13 residues. The DNA for the CDR3 is TGTGCCACCAGGGACAGGGATTACAATGAGCAGTTCTTC. Encoded protein: CATRDRDYNEQFF.

CDR3 DNA sequence: TGTGCCAGCAGTGACTCCCGACTAGCGGGAACCTACGAGCAGTACTTC. Translated: CASSDSRLAGTYEQYF. The chain employs TRBV6-4 and TRBJ2-7; 11 positions agree with TRBD2. Unmatched junction bases numbered 3, after V lost 0 bases and J lost 2 bases. Germline assignment: CDR1 MRHNA and CDR2 SNTAGT. This CDR3 has 16 amino acids.

In its sample, this clonotype was seen many times. The chain employs TRBV4-1 and TRBJ2-7; TRBD2 is a possible D gene (6 bases). Germline loops: CDR1 MGHRA, CDR2 YSYEKL. The germline V and J ends were trimmed by 4 bases and 2 bases, with 15 bases remaining between them. This CDR3 is built from 15 residues. This chain's CDR3 is CASSREEKGAYEQYF. The CDR3 nucleotides are TGCGCCAGCAGCCGGGAGGAGAAGGGCGCCTACGAGCAGTACTTC.

Many counts were recorded for this clonotype. The J gene is TRBJ1-1, the V gene TRBV10-3, with D perhaps TRBD1 (5 bases). Germline V gene sequence: CDR1 ENHRY, CDR2 SYGVKD. Trimming shortened V by 3 bases and J by 10 bases, and 12 bases separated the two germline ends. The CDR3 is 12 residues long. CDR3 DNA: TGTGCCATCAGTGACGGTGGGAGGGGAGCTTTCTTT. Translation gives CAISDGGRGAFF.

Concerning this clonotype: A read error is likely here: a far larger clone is one base away. V usage is TRBV13 and J usage is TRBJ1-3; the D gene is possibly TRBD1 (5 bases). CDR3 length: 14 residues. Per germline, CDR1 PRHDT and CDR2 FYEKMQ (reference sequence). V was pared by 5 bases and J by 0 bases, with 8 bases between. The CDR3 DNA follows: TGTGCCAGCAGCGACAGAGGCTCTGGAAACACCATATATTTT. Translation gives CASSDRGSGNTIYF. Using reference TRBV13 and TRBJ1-3 for the parts outside the CDR3, the full variable domain is AAGVIQSPRHLIKEKRETATLKCYPIPRHDTVYWYQQGPGQDPQFLISFYEKMQSDKGSIPDRFSAQQFSDYHSELNMSSLELGDSALYFCASSDRGSGNTIYFGEGSWLTVV.

J is TRBJ2-1 and V is TRBV7-1; D is possibly TRBD2 (6 bases). TRBV7-1 is designated an ORF whose function remains uncertain. The CDR3 has 14 residues. V was clipped by 3 bases and J by 6 bases, with 12 bases between them. The CDR3 DNA reads as TGTGCCAGCAGCTCCCGGAGGGCCTCCAATGAGCAGTTCTTC. Its translation: CASSSRRASNEQFF.

This clonotype was recorded a few times. Because the CDR3's place on the DNA is in doubt, the DNA is left out and the CDR3 is given as listed by TCRdb. The chain recombines TRBV4-3 with TRBJ2-2. The CDR3 spans 15 residues, counting both ends. Germline V gene sequence: CDR1 LGHNA, CDR2 YSLEER. The CDR3 reads CASSQNHNTGELFFF.

This clonotype has a count of ten or more. The chain employs TRBV20-1 and TRBJ1-3; 9 nucleotides align to TRBD1. CDR1 is DFQATT, CDR2 SNEGSKA, per germline (reference sequence). This CDR3 has 15 amino acids. The V and J ends lost 6 bases and 3 bases, in that order; junction bases with no gene match: 9. This chain's CDR3 is CSAPDGTGRGNTIYF. CDR3 nucleotides: TGCAGTGCCCCGGATGGGACAGGGCGTGGAAACACCATATATTTT.

The chain uses TRBV27 and TRBJ1-1, with no clear D. Germline lookup yields CDR1 MNHEY and CDR2 SMNVEV (reference sequence). This CDR3 spans 14 amino acids. V was clipped by 0 bases and J by 5 bases, with 10 bases between them. CDR3 loop: CASSLSPTVTEAFF. For the CDR3, the DNA is TGTGCCAGCAGTTTATCCCCAACCGTAACTGAAGCTTTCTTT.

There are a few counts of this clonotype. The chain links TRBV29-1 to TRBJ2-7; D gene ambiguous. The CDR3 has 14 residues. V gave up 0 bases and J gave up 3 bases, with 12 bases separating them. Looked up from germline, CDR1 is SQVTM and CDR2 is ANQGSEA. For the CDR3, the DNA is TGCAGCGTTGAAGATCCGGTTTTGAGCTACGAGCAGTACTTC. This translates into CSVEDPVLSYEQYF.

This clonotype showed up many times. The chain couples TRBV4-1 to TRBJ2-5; perhaps TRBD2 as D (5 bases). Deletions cut 1 base from V and 3 bases from J, with 9 bases between. The CDR3 extends over 14 amino acids. Germline values: CDR1 MGHRA, CDR2 YSYEKL. Here the CDR3 reads CASSQVASKETQYF. DNA for the CDR3: TGCGCCAGCAGCCAAGTGGCTAGCAAAGAGACCCAGTACTTC.

In its sample, this clonotype was seen many times. The chain is built from TRBV12-3 or TRBV12-4 and TRBJ2-7; 12 bases fit TRBD2. CDR3 length equals 15 residues. Losses at the gene ends were 7 bases for V and 2 bases for J; bases not matched to a gene: 6. The CDR3 loop is CASTSGLAGPYEQYF. The CDR3, as DNA: TGTGCCAGCACCTCGGGACTAGCGGGCCCCTACGAGCAGTACTTC.

There are many counts of this clonotype. The V gene is TRBV19, the J gene TRBJ2-2, with D perhaps matching TRBD1 (6 bases). The CDR3 covers 15 residues. Per the germline V gene, CDR1 is LNHDA and CDR2 is SQIVND (reference sequence). Trimming stripped 2 bases from V and 7 bases from J, with 14 bases between. CDR3 residues: CASSIIGGAGGELFF. As DNA, the CDR3 is TGTGCCAGTAGTATAATTGGGGGCGCGGGCGGGGAGCTGTTTTTT.

This clonotype showed up many times. The chain combines TRBV7-2 with TRBJ2-1, with D maybe TRBD2 (6 bases). Germline V gene sequence: CDR1 SGHTA, CDR2 FQGNSA. The CDR3 runs 12 residues. The V gene lost 1 base and the J gene lost 14 bases, with 12 bases spanning the gap. This CDR3 reads CASSLVPGDKFF. The CDR3 nucleotides read TGTGCCAGCAGCTTAGTGCCGGGAGACAAGTTCTTC.

This clonotype was counted ten times or more. This rearrangement joins TRBV5-6 to TRBJ2-2; D is perhaps TRBD1 or TRBD2 (5 bases each). Between the trimmed V and J ends, which lost 4 bases and 3 bases, there was a span of 13 bases. This CDR3 is 15 amino acids long. The germline gives CDR1 SGHDT, CDR2 YYEEEE. The CDR3 DNA reads TGTGCCAGCAGCCGGTGGGGGACGGACACCGGGGAGCTGTTTTTT. Its protein is CASSRWGTDTGELFF.

This clonotype showed up many times. The V call is TRBV20-1, the J call TRBJ2-1, with TRBD2 matching 7 bases. V lost 0 bases to trimming and J lost 8 bases; unmatched junction nucleotides: 10. The CDR3 sequence is 15 residues long. Germline V gives CDR1 DFQATT, CDR2 SNEGSKA (reference sequence). CDR3 in DNA: TGCAGTGCTAGAGATTGGGGAGGGGTCGGGGATGAGCAGTTCTTC. This sequence encodes CSARDWGGVGDEQFF.

This clonotype was counted many times. The chain recombines TRBV3-1 with TRBJ2-2, with TRBD2 matching 12 bases. The germline V gene encodes CDR1 LGHDT and CDR2 YNNKEL (reference sequence). Trimming cost V 8 bases and J 2 bases; bases outside gene matches: 6. The CDR3 sequence is 16 residues long. The CDR3 region is CASLAGGLTNTGELFF. The CDR3 region has the DNA TGTGCCAGCCTAGCGGGAGGGCTTACCAACACCGGGGAGCTGTTTTTT.

This clonotype was recorded at least ten times. The chain recombines TRBV7-9 with TRBJ2-1; a possible D gene is TRBD1 (6 bases). Trimming removed 7 bases at V and 4 bases at J, with 14 bases between. CDR3 length: 14 amino acids. Germline lookup yields CDR1 SEHNR and CDR2 FQNEAQ (reference sequence). The CDR3: CASTRDNKYNEQFF. Written as DNA, the CDR3 is TGTGCCAGCACCCGGGACAACAAGTACAATGAGCAGTTCTTC.

This clonotype was recorded many times. The CDR3 DNA sequence: TGCGCCAGCAGCTTGGCCAGCCTCATGAACACTGAAGCTTTCTTT. Its protein product is CASSLASLMNTEAFF. V is TRBV5-1 and J is TRBJ1-1; D unclear. Trimming cost V 0 bases and J 0 bases, with 9 bases left between them. Germline CDR1 reads SGHRS; CDR2 reads YFSETQ. The CDR3 is made up of 15 amino acids.

This clonotype was observed many times. The chain combines TRBV6-2 or TRBV6-3 with TRBJ1-1; TRBD1 might be the D (6 bases). Trimming pared 6 bases from V and 1 base from J, leaving 12 bases between. Germline CDR1 reads MNHEY; CDR2 reads SVGEGT. The CDR3 runs to 14 residues. CDR3 DNA sequence: TGTGCCAGCAGAACCCAGGGGCAGAACACTGAAGCTTTCTTT. Translation: CASRTQGQNTEAFF.

Turning to this clonotype: A far larger clone is off by one base, so a read error is likely. The CDR3 does not close with the conserved phenylalanine or tryptophan, likely indicating a read error. The chain recombines TRBV7-6 with TRBJ2-1; D gene unclear. V dropped 4 bases and J dropped 9 bases, with 7 bases sitting between them. This CDR3 is built from 11 residues. The germline V gene encodes CDR1 SGHVS and CDR2 FNYEAQ. CDR3 sequence: CASSSEGEQFS. The CDR3 DNA reads TGTGCCAGCAGCTCAGAAGGTGAGCAGTTCTCC.

The V call is TRBV28, the J call TRBJ2-5, with TRBD2 identical over 7 bases. From germline, CDR1 is MDHEN and CDR2 SYDVKM. V shed 5 bases and J 5 bases; nucleotides not matched to a gene: 8. The CDR3 is 14 amino acids. CDR3 bases: TGTGCCAGCAGTGGACTAGTGGGTGTGGAGACCCAGTACTTC. Amino acids: CASSGLVGVETQYF.

This clonotype showed up many times. The V call is TRBV28, the J call TRBJ2-1; D gene uncertain. CDR1 and CDR2 (germline): MDHEN, SYDVKM. The ends were cut back, 6 bases at V and 6 bases at J, with 15 bases in the middle. This CDR3 is built from 14 residues. The DNA of the CDR3 is TGTGCCAGCAGCTCCTTGAGCCGGTTCAATGAGCAGTTCTTC. It specifies CASSSLSRFNEQFF. The full variable domain, its missing parts supplied by reference TRBV28 and TRBJ2-1, is DVKVTQSSRYLVKRTGEKVFLECVQDMDHENMFWYRQDPGLGLRLIYFSYDVKMKEKGDIPEGYSVSREKKERFSLILESASTNQTSMYLCASSSLSRFNEQFFGPGTRLTVL.

In its sample, this clonotype was seen a few times. The chain has TRBV19 and TRBJ2-1; a possible D gene is TRBD1 (6 bases). Per the germline V gene, CDR1 is LNHDA and CDR2 is SQIVND (reference sequence). The CDR3 has 12 amino acids. Trimming took off 1 base at V and 9 bases at J, with 7 bases between the two ends. DNA for the CDR3: TGTGCCAGTAGTATAGGCAGGGGTGAGCAGTTCTTC. Amino acids: CASSIGRGEQFF.